Following are 25 T cell receptor beta chains from one sample sequenced in a study of identical twins. TCRdb re-called the 5' RACE reads with MiXCR, one entry per CDR3 protein. The sample has 690,000 or so distinct CDR3 sequences, less than 10% seen once. These data were also filed under a second study, of yellow fever vaccine responses in identical twins.

The sample consisted of PBMCs. The receptor set was obtained from a woman under 30 in good health.

There are a few counts of this clonotype. CDR3 amino acids: CASTLGTLHTDTQYF. The DNA for the CDR3 is TGTGCCAGCACCCTAGGGACCTTACACACAGATACGCAGTATTTT. V gene TRBV11-2 combines with J gene TRBJ2-3, with D tentatively TRBD1 or TRBD2 (5 bases each). Germline CDR1 is SGHAT and CDR2 is FQNNGV. CDR3 size: 15 residues. V was pared by 7 bases and J by 2 bases, with 16 bases between.

This clonotype was picked up a small number of times. This rearrangement joins TRBV2 to TRBJ2-6; unclear D gene. Germline V gene lookup returns CDR1 SNHLY and CDR2 FYNNEI. CDR3 length: 18 residues. The CDR3 sequence is CGSFQQWGYDPGANVLTF. DNA for the CDR3: TGTGGTTCTTTCCAGCAGTGGGGATATGACCCTGGGGCCAACGTCCTGACTTTC.

This clonotype was recorded many times. The chain is built from TRBV27 and TRBJ2-2, with TRBD2 identical over 8 bases. From germline, CDR1 is MNHEY and CDR2 SMNVEV (reference sequence). CDR3 length: 18 amino acids. The junction had 15 bases not matched to a gene; V was cut back by 3 bases and J by 6 bases. Written as DNA, the CDR3 is TGTGCCAGCAGTTTCCACCCGAGCAGCGGGAGAGAGGCCGGGGAGCTGTTTTTT. The encoded protein is CASSFHPSSGREAGELFF.

This clonotype was recorded a few times. This sequence joins TRBV11-1 and TRBJ2-1; a weak D match, TRBD2 (5 bases). Trimming pared 3 bases from V and 0 bases from J, leaving 9 bases between. This CDR3 has 15 residues. The V gene's germline CDR1 is SGHAT and CDR2 FQDESV (reference sequence). The CDR3 nucleotides read TGTGCCAGCAGCTTGGTGAGGGACTCCTACAATGAGCAGTTCTTC. It codes for CASSLVRDSYNEQFF.

The CDR3 reads CASSPRTGHSPLHF. CDR3 in DNA: TGTGCCAGCAGTCCCCGGACAGGGCATTCACCCCTCCACTTT. This chain connects TRBV6-1 to TRBJ1-6, with 8 bases lining up with TRBD1. The germline gives CDR1 MNHNS, CDR2 SASEGT. CDR3 size: 14 residues. The junction had 5 bases not matched to a gene; V was cut back by 5 bases and J by 8 bases.

Many counts were recorded for this clonotype. This sequence joins TRBV3-1 and TRBJ1-2, with TRBD1 matching over 7 bases. The CDR3 is 16 amino acids. The ends lost 0 bases at V and 2 bases at J; junction bases unmatched: 6. Germline CDR1 reads LGHDT; CDR2 reads YNNKEL (reference sequence). CDR3 sequence reads: CASSQDRGGFNYGYTF. As DNA, the CDR3 is TGTGCCAGCAGCCAAGATCGAGGGGGCTTCAACTATGGCTACACCTTC. Drawing the rest from reference TRBV3-1 and TRBJ1-2, the complete variable domain is DTAVSQTPKYLVTQMGNDKSIKCEQNLGHDTMYWYKQDSKKFLKIMFSYNNKELIINETVPNRFSPKSPDKAHLNLHINSLELGDSAVYFCASSQDRGGFNYGYTFGSGTRLTVV.

This clonotype came up many times. The chain has TRBV25-1 and TRBJ1-6; unclear D gene. The length of the CDR3 is 14 residues. Germline V CDR1 and CDR2: MGHDK, SYGVNS. With 3 bases removed from V and 0 bases from J, the gap between germline ends came to 3 bases. In DNA form, the CDR3 reads TGTGCCAGCAGTGAGGGCTCCTATAATTCACCCCTCCACTTT. Its translation: CASSEGSYNSPLHF.

The CDR3 DNA follows: TGCAGTGCTAGAGATACTTTGGCAGGGTTTATCTACGAGCAGTACTTC. This encodes CSARDTLAGFIYEQYF. The V and J genes are TRBV20-1 and TRBJ2-7; the D gene is possibly TRBD1 (5 bases). V lost 0 bases to trimming and J lost 3 bases, with 18 bases between them. Germline loops: CDR1 DFQATT, CDR2 SNEGSKA (reference sequence). The CDR3 loop spans 16 amino acids.

A few counts support this clonotype. The chain has TRBV15 and TRBJ1-4; 7 bases agree with TRBD1. V gave up 3 bases and J gave up 4 bases; unmatched junction bases: 2. CDR3 length equals 14 residues. Germline assignment: CDR1 LNHNV and CDR2 YYDKDF (reference sequence). CDR3: CATSSRGGNEKLFF. Written as DNA, the CDR3 is TGTGCCACCAGCAGCAGGGGGGGTAATGAAAAACTGTTTTTT.

In the case of this clonotype: A much larger clone lies a single base off, so this may be a read error. The chain links TRBV20-1 to TRBJ2-4, with 8 nucleotides matching TRBD1. The CDR3 extends over 13 amino acids. Germline assignment: CDR1 DFQATT and CDR2 SNEGSKA (reference sequence). The CDR3 DNA sequence: TGCAGTGCGTCCTACAGGGGGGAAAACAGTCAGTACTTC. Protein product: CSASYRGENSQYF.

This clonotype was detected only a few times. This rearrangement joins TRBV5-1 to TRBJ2-3; 14 bases fit TRBD2. The length of the CDR3 is 18 residues. Per the germline V gene, CDR1 is SGHRS and CDR2 is YFSETQ. With 3 bases clipped from V and 0 bases from J, the junction kept 6 bases outside the gene matches. CDR3 bases: TGCGCCAGCAGCTCAGGACTAGCGGGGGGCCTTAGCACAGATACGCAGTATTTT. Residues: CASSSGLAGGLSTDTQYF.

The rearrangement joins TRBV29-1 to TRBJ2-6, with 9 bases lining up with TRBD1. The CDR3 totals 17 residues. Germline V lookup: CDR1 SQVTM, CDR2 ANQGSEA. The V segment lost 5 bases and the J segment 0 bases; nucleotides outside the gene matches: 8. The CDR3 spells CSVRGGQGLSGANVLTF. CDR3 nucleotide sequence: TGCAGCGTTCGAGGGGGACAGGGACTCTCTGGGGCCAACGTCCTGACTTTC.

This clonotype was recorded at least ten times. The V gene is TRBV4-1, the J gene TRBJ2-7; D remains ambiguous. CDR3 length: 15 residues. CDR1 is MGHRA, CDR2 YSYEKL, per germline. The ends were cut back, 0 bases at V and 3 bases at J, with 12 bases in the middle. The CDR3 region is CASSQDLGFVYEQYF. CDR3 bases: TGCGCCAGCAGCCAAGATCTAGGGTTTGTCTACGAGCAGTACTTC.

This clonotype was seen ten or more times. J is TRBJ2-1 and V is TRBV14; 11 positions match TRBD2. The CDR3 covers 17 residues. The junction had 8 bases not matched to a gene; V was cut back by 4 bases and J by 3 bases. CDR1 is SGHDN and CDR2 is FVKESK in the germline V gene. DNA of the CDR3: TGTGCCAGCAGCCTTCTAGCGGGGGGCCGGGGCTACAATGAGCAGTTCTTC. Protein product: CASSLLAGGRGYNEQFF.

The rearrangement links TRBV7-9 to TRBJ2-3; 9 bases line up with TRBD1. Germline CDR1 reads SEHNR; CDR2 reads FQNEAQ (reference sequence). With 5 bases clipped from V and 3 bases from J, the junction kept 6 bases outside the gene matches. CDR3 length: 15 amino acids. CDR3 loop: CASSTGTGITDTQYF. In nucleotides, the CDR3 is TGTGCCAGCAGCACAGGGACAGGGATAACAGATACGCAGTATTTT. Full variable domain (outside the CDR3, taken from reference TRBV7-9 and TRBJ2-3): DTGVSQNPRHKITKRGQNVTFRCDPISEHNRLYWYRQTLGQGPEFLTYFQNEAQLEKSRLLSDRFSAERPKGSFSTLEIQRTEQGDSAMYLCASSTGTGITDTQYFGPGTRLTVL.

The chain carries TRBV12-3 or TRBV12-4 and TRBJ1-2; D is unclear. The CDR3 contains 14 residues. Deletions cut 5 bases from V and 6 bases from J, with 16 bases between. CDR3 amino acids: CASSPNRGPDGYTF. The DNA for the CDR3 is TGTGCCAGCAGTCCCAATCGGGGTCCGGATGGCTACACCTTC.

The CDR3 here is CASSHTTGRWGYTF. The CDR3 bases are TGTGCCAGCAGTCATACGACAGGGCGGTGGGGCTACACCTTC. V is TRBV12-3 or TRBV12-4 and J is TRBJ1-2; 7 bases fit TRBD1. V lost 5 bases to trimming and J lost 8 bases; unmatched junction nucleotides: 11. This CDR3 spans 14 amino acids.

The V and J genes are TRBV7-6 and TRBJ1-6; D is ambiguous. Germline V gene sequence: CDR1 SGHVS, CDR2 FNYEAQ. The CDR3 extends over 17 amino acids. Trimming cost V 2 bases and J 0 bases, with 11 bases left between them. CDR3 loop: CASSLSGFSSYNSPLHF. The CDR3 DNA reads as TGTGCCAGCAGCTTATCCGGGTTCAGCTCCTATAATTCACCCCTCCACTTT. Complete variable domain (other parts from reference TRBV7-6 and TRBJ1-6): GAGVSQSPRYKVTKRGQDVALRCDPISGHVSLYWYRQALGQGPEFLTYFNYEAQQDKSGLPNDRFSAERPEGSISTLTIQRTEQRDSAMYRCASSLSGFSSYNSPLHFGNGTRLTVT.

The table lists this clonotype with a few counts. CDR3 nucleotide sequence: TGCAGTGCTAGAGTGGGACTGGGGAGCACAGATACGCAGTATTTT. This sequence encodes CSARVGLGSTDTQYF. V is TRBV20-1 and J is TRBJ2-3, with D possibly being TRBD2 (6 bases). The CDR3 spans 15 residues. Per the germline V gene, CDR1 is DFQATT and CDR2 is SNEGSKA (reference sequence). V shed 1 base and J shed 0 bases, with 11 bases lying between them.

The chain links TRBV29-1 to TRBJ2-3, with 7 bases that match TRBD1. The germline gives CDR1 SQVTM, CDR2 ANQGSEA. The CDR3 is 12 amino acids. V lost 8 bases and J lost 14; bases outside the gene matches: 16. The CDR3 loop reads CSTTSGQLQSYF. CDR3 bases: TGCAGCACTACTTCGGGACAGCTCCAGTCGTATTTT.

The chain combines TRBV6-1 with TRBJ2-5; 11 bases are shared with TRBD2. V gave up 7 bases and J gave up 4 bases; unmatched junction bases: 8. Germline lookup yields CDR1 MNHNS and CDR2 SASEGT. This CDR3 has 15 amino acids. CDR3: CASKASGGPGETQYF. The CDR3 nucleotides read TGTGCCAGCAAGGCTAGCGGGGGGCCAGGAGAGACCCAGTACTTC.

A few counts support this clonotype. The chain carries TRBV20-1 and TRBJ2-1, with 10 bases aligning to TRBD2. This CDR3 is 16 amino acids long. Germline-derived CDR1 and CDR2 are DFQATT and SNEGSKA (reference sequence). Germline trimming cut 1 base from V and 7 bases from J; bases unmatched to any gene: 10. CDR3 coding DNA: TGCAGTGCTAGAGGGTTTTTAGCGGGGGGCCCGAATGAGCAGTTCTTC. The encoded protein is CSARGFLAGGPNEQFF.

This clonotype was counted ten times or more. This sequence joins TRBV5-1 and TRBJ2-1; weak D call: TRBD2 (6 bases). V lost 1 base and J 1 base, leaving 12 bases between the germline ends. There are 16 residues in the CDR3. Germline loops: CDR1 SGHRS, CDR2 YFSETQ. CDR3 sequence reads: CASSLFPGGSYNEQFF. The CDR3 DNA follows: TGCGCCAGCAGCTTGTTTCCCGGGGGTTCCTACAATGAGCAGTTCTTC.

The rearrangement uses TRBV18 and TRBJ2-2, with a weak D call TRBD1 (6 bases). CDR1 is KGHSH and CDR2 is LQKENI in the germline V gene. V gave up 3 bases and J gave up 7 bases, with 18 bases separating them. CDR3 size: 16 residues. CDR3 nucleotide sequence: TGTGCCAGCTCACCTCCGGGACACCGTGATGTCGGGGAGCTGTTTTTT. Translated, it gives CASSPPGHRDVGELFF.

In its sample, this clonotype was seen a few times. The chain uses TRBV27 and TRBJ2-2, with D hard to call. Trimming cost V 8 bases and J 7 bases, with 5 bases left between them. Germline V gene lookup returns CDR1 MNHEY and CDR2 SMNVEV (reference sequence). The CDR3 consists of 10 residues. The CDR3, as DNA: TGTGCCAGCTTTGGCGGGGAGCTGTTTTTT. Amino acids: CASFGGELFF.